Presented here are 7 T cell receptor beta chains from one specimen sequenced in a study of identifying expanded T cells in peripheral blood. Profiling relied on immunoSEQ multiplex PCR, and the TCRdb table lists in-frame clones only, not all of them. Of roughly 81,000 clones detected, over 80% appear once; the ten largest clones hold 20%. Sequenced input: blood. The receptor source for this set is a person aged 18 to 75 in good health.

The V gene is TRBV5-4, the J gene TRBJ2-5; D is perhaps TRBD1 (7 bases). Trimming left V 4 bases short and J 2 bases short, with 15 bases between. This CDR3 is built from 15 residues. Per the germline V gene, CDR1 is SGHNT and CDR2 is YYREEE (reference sequence). Here the CDR3 reads CASSLFAGQQETQYF. The DNA for the CDR3 is TGTGCCAGCAGCCTATTCGCGGGACAGCAAGAGACCCAGTACTTC.

The genes are TRBV6-4 and TRBJ2-3, with 7 bases matching TRBD2. Trimming took 0 bases from V and 4 from J; bases not matched to a gene: 1. The V gene's germline CDR1 is MRHNA and CDR2 SNTAGT. This CDR3 region has 14 residues. The CDR3 DNA reads as TGTGCCAGCAGTGACTCGCGGGAGCCAGATACGCAGTATTTT. This translates into CASSDSREPDTQYF.

Only a few counts were recorded for this clone. V is TRBV7-2 and J is TRBJ2-3, with unresolved D. The V end was cut by 3 bases, the J end by 4 bases, with 11 bases between. CDR3 size: 14 residues. Germline loops: CDR1 SGHTA, CDR2 FQGNSA. CDR3 loop: CASSFNGGPDTQYF. In DNA, the CDR3 is TGTGCCAGCAGCTTTAATGGTGGTCCAGATACGCAGTATTTT.

The chain employs TRBV10-3 and TRBJ1-5; a weak D match, TRBD1 (6 bases). Trimming cost V 2 bases and J 4 bases, with 9 bases left between them. This CDR3 has 14 residues. CDR1 ENHRY and CDR2 SYGVKD come from the germline V gene. In DNA, the CDR3 is TGTGCCATCAGTGAGGTAGGGGGAAATCAGCCCCAGCATTTT. Translation gives CAISEVGGNQPQHF.

The rearrangement links TRBV28 to TRBJ2-7, with D perhaps given as TRBD1 or TRBD2 (5 bases each). Germline CDR1 reads MDHEN; CDR2 reads SYDVKM. The CDR3 consists of 12 residues. V gave up 6 bases and J gave up 3 bases, with 9 bases separating them. The CDR3, as DNA: TGTGCCAGCAGGGATGGGGGCTACGAGCAGTACTTC. This codes for CASRDGGYEQYF.

This clone has a single count. The genes are TRBV6-6 and TRBJ2-7; no reliable D call. The CDR3 covers 14 residues. Per germline, CDR1 MNHNY and CDR2 SVGAGI (reference sequence). Deletions cut 2 bases from V and 3 bases from J, with 11 bases between. The CDR3 nucleotides read TGTGCCAGCAGTTACGACTCGGGTTTCTACGAGCAGTACTTC. Its translation is CASSYDSGFYEQYF.

The CDR3 DNA is TGCGCCAGCAGTGCTGACAGGGGTACTGGCTACACCTTC. Its protein product is CASSADRGTGYTF. The chain uses TRBV10-2 and TRBJ1-2; the match to TRBD1 covers 8 bases. The CDR3 is made up of 13 amino acids. Per germline, CDR1 WSHSY and CDR2 SAAADI. J was trimmed by 7 bases and V by 4 bases; bases with no gene match: 5.